Sequencing of this T cell receptor beta chain was carried out in a study of blood T cell repertoires in COVID-19. Study in general: Some COVID-19 samples were acute and others convalescent; all came from the United States, Italy and Spain.

Study members were between 18 and 89 years old and lived in 25 or so US regions. Researchers sorted participants into cohorts using their self-reported clinical history. V lost 10 bases to trimming and J lost 7 bases; unmatched junction nucleotides: 12. The V gene's germline CDR1 is WSHSY and CDR2 SAAADI. The CDR3 spans 13 residues. In the study's own analysis: Estimated nucleated cell counts came from reference gene primer amplification. Some clones are missing from TCRdb's copy, which holds only in-frame ones; the method was immunoSEQ multiplex PCR. V and J calls and clone size follow that table, whereas D and trimming were derived from the DNA. Of a few hundred thousand clones in the sample, 75% to 90% were seen once.

Sequenced input: PBMCs or T cells enriched from blood (not recorded which). The chain couples TRBV10-2 to TRBJ1-2; 7 bases are shared with TRBD1. This TCR derives from a woman aged 18-29 years in a cohort exposed to, infected with or recovered from COVID-19 (not recorded which). The CDR3 coding sequence is TGCGCCACTTGGACCGACAGGGTGGGTGGCTACACCTTC. The encoded protein is CATWTDRVGGYTF.